This passage covers 19 T cell receptor beta chains from one sample sequenced in a study of blood T cell repertoires in COVID-19. Only in-frame clones appear in the TCRdb table, and some are missing; sequencing was by immunoSEQ multiplex PCR. The sample holds some 430,000 clones, roughly 88% seen once. The sequencing sample was made of PBMCs or T cells enriched from blood (not recorded which). The receptors were sampled from a man between 18 and 35 years old who had recovered from COVID-19.

This CDR3 reads CASSFRTGGTDTQYF. In DNA form, the CDR3 reads TGTGCCAGCAGCTTTAGGACAGGGGGGACAGATACGCAGTATTTT. The V gene is TRBV7-3, the J gene TRBJ2-3, with 10 bases lining up with TRBD1. J lost 3 bases, V lost 3 bases, and 3 bases had no gene match. Germline V lookup: CDR1 SGHTA, CDR2 FQGTGA. This CDR3 spans 15 amino acids.

In its sample, this clone was seen once. The chain combines TRBV6-5 with TRBJ2-3; the D gene is possibly TRBD1 (5 bases). Trimming stripped 4 bases from V and 5 bases from J, with 10 bases between. The length of the CDR3 is 13 residues. Looked up from germline, CDR1 is MNHEY and CDR2 is SVGAGI. The CDR3 DNA reads TGTGCCAGCAGTTCGAGAAGGGGAGATACGCAGTATTTT. This encodes CASSSRRGDTQYF.

The rearrangement links TRBV28 to TRBJ2-1; 10 positions match TRBD2. The V gene end was trimmed by 3 bases and the J gene end by 9 bases; junction bases not matched to a gene: 11. Germline V gene sequence: CDR1 MDHEN, CDR2 SYDVKM. The CDR3 sequence is 16 residues long. The chain's CDR3 is CASSLRLTSGITEQFF. CDR3 DNA sequence: TGTGCCAGCAGTTTGAGGTTAACTAGCGGGATCACTGAGCAGTTCTTC. The full variable domain, rest sourced from reference TRBV28 and TRBJ2-1, is DVKVTQSSRYLVKRTGEKVFLECVQDMDHENMFWYRQDPGLGLRLIYFSYDVKMKEKGDIPEGYSVSREKKERFSLILESASTNQTSMYLCASSLRLTSGITEQFFGPGTRLTVL.

This clone was counted between two and nine times. This chain uses TRBV4-2 with TRBJ1-1; maybe TRBD1 (6 bases). CDR1 and CDR2 (germline): LGHNA, YNFKEQ. The V end lost 3 bases, the J end lost 8 bases, and 13 bases lay between the germline ends. The CDR3 consists of 13 residues. CDR3 bases: TGTGCCAGCAGCCACCCGGGACAAGTAGAAGCTTTCTTT. It encodes CASSHPGQVEAFF.

The rearrangement uses TRBV2 and TRBJ1-1; no clear D gene. This CDR3 is 11 amino acids long. With 5 bases removed from V and 3 bases from J, the gap between germline ends came to 4 bases. Germline loops: CDR1 SNHLY, CDR2 FYNNEI. The CDR3 sequence is CASSRDTEAFF. In DNA, the CDR3 is TGTGCCAGCAGTCGGGACACTGAAGCTTTCTTT.

The rearrangement uses TRBV11-2 and TRBJ2-2; TRBD2 matches at 13 bases. This CDR3 has 19 amino acids. Losses at the gene ends were 3 bases for V and 2 bases for J; bases not matched to a gene: 9. Per the germline V gene, CDR1 is SGHAT and CDR2 is FQNNGV. CDR3 DNA: TGTGCCAGCAGCTTGGAGGGACTAGCGGGATTTCGAAACACCGGGGAGCTGTTTTTT. Amino acid sequence: CASSLEGLAGFRNTGELFF. Complete variable domain (other parts from reference TRBV11-2 and TRBJ2-2): EAGVAQSPRYKIIEKRQSVAFWCNPISGHATLYWYQQILGQGPKLLIQFQNNGVVDDSQLPKDRFSAERLKGVDSTLKIQPAKLEDSAVYLCASSLEGLAGFRNTGELFFGEGSRLTVL.

This chain uses TRBV4-1 with TRBJ2-7; 14 bases agree with TRBD2. The CDR3 runs to 16 residues. Trimming at V came to 1 base and at J to 7 bases, leaving 6 bases not matched to a gene. Germline loops: CDR1 MGHRA, CDR2 YSYEKL. In DNA, the CDR3 is TGCGCCAGCAGCCAAGTGGGACTAGCGGGAGTGGGGGAGCAGTACTTC. It translates to CASSQVGLAGVGEQYF.

V gene TRBV7-9 combines with J gene TRBJ1-1, with 9 nucleotides matching TRBD1. V shed 8 bases and J 1 base; nucleotides not matched to a gene: 5. From germline, CDR1 is SEHNR and CDR2 FQNEAQ (reference sequence). CDR3 length equals 14 residues. This chain's CDR3 is CASGVQGANTEAFF. CDR3 DNA: TGTGCCAGCGGGGTACAGGGGGCGAACACTGAAGCTTTCTTT.

V usage is TRBV9 and J usage is TRBJ1-6, with D tentatively TRBD1 (5 bases). From germline, CDR1 is SGDLS and CDR2 YYNGEE. Trimming left V 3 bases short and J 5 bases short, with 9 bases between. The CDR3 contains 14 residues. The CDR3 nucleotides are TGTGCCAGCAGCGCTGCAGGGAATAATTCACCCCTCCACTTT. Residues: CASSAAGNNSPLHF.

The chain carries TRBV2 and TRBJ2-7; TRBD2 agrees at 10 bases. Trimming cost V 1 base and J 1 base; bases outside gene matches: 4. This CDR3 region has 16 residues. Germline loops: CDR1 SNHLY, CDR2 FYNNEI. The CDR3 loop reads CASSEVILAGSYEQYF. In DNA form, the CDR3 reads TGTGCCAGCAGTGAAGTGATACTAGCGGGATCCTACGAGCAGTACTTC.

This clone was seen only a few times. The chain employs TRBV5-1 and TRBJ1-1; 9 bases agree with TRBD1. After removal of 3 bases from V and 0 bases from J, the junction contained 0 bases not matched to a gene. The CDR3 spans 14 residues. Germline lookup yields CDR1 SGHRS and CDR2 YFSETQ. The CDR3 DNA follows: TGCGCCAGCAGCTGGACAGGGGTGAACACTGAAGCTTTCTTT. Encoded protein: CASSWTGVNTEAFF. The full variable domain, in which reference TRBV5-1 and TRBJ1-1 provide the parts outside the CDR3, is KAGVTQTPRYLIKTRGQQVTLSCSPISGHRSVSWYQQTPGQGLQFLFEYFSETQRNKGNFPGRFSGRQFSNSRSEMNVSTLELGDSALYLCASSWTGVNTEAFFGQGTRLTVV.

This clone was detected a few times. V and J are TRBV11-3 and TRBJ2-2; D ambiguous. V was cut by 5 bases and J by 1 base, with 5 bases left in between. The CDR3 covers 13 residues. Germline-derived CDR1 and CDR2 are SGHNT and YENEEA. The CDR3 sequence is CASSRLNTGELFF. Here the CDR3 DNA reads TGTGCCAGCAGCCGTTTGAACACCGGGGAGCTGTTTTTT.

The V call is TRBV12-3 or TRBV12-4, the J call TRBJ1-2; D is uncertain. This CDR3 spans 13 amino acids. Trimming shortened V by 6 bases and J by 5 bases, and 13 bases separated the two germline ends. The CDR3 region has the DNA TGTGCCAGCAGCACCGGTGATTATTATGGCTACACCTTC. It translates to CASSTGDYYGYTF.

The chain recombines TRBV13 with TRBJ2-1, with D tentatively TRBD2 (5 bases). The germline V gene has CDR1 PRHDT and CDR2 FYEKMQ (reference sequence). The CDR3 consists of 12 residues. Trimming removed 4 bases from V and 7 bases from J, with 8 bases in between. CDR3 residues: CASSYGGNEQFF. The CDR3 DNA sequence: TGTGCCAGCAGCTACGGCGGGAATGAGCAGTTCTTC.

This clone was seen ten or more times. This rearrangement joins TRBV3-1 (or the pseudogene TRBV3-2) to TRBJ1-2, with 7 bases matching TRBD1. CDR3 length: 15 residues. With 1 base clipped from V and 5 bases from J, the junction kept 7 bases outside the gene matches. CDR1 LGHDT and CDR2 YNNKEL come from the germline V gene (reference sequence). The CDR3 is CASSQADRFGYGYTF. In nucleotides, the CDR3 is TGTGCCAGCAGCCAAGCGGACAGGTTCGGGTATGGCTACACCTTC.

The V call is TRBV14, the J call TRBJ1-2, with D perhaps TRBD1 (6 bases). Germline CDR1 reads SGHDN; CDR2 reads FVKESK. V lost 1 base and J lost 5, with 11 bases in between. The length of the CDR3 is 14 residues. The CDR3 nucleotides are TGTGCCAGCAGCCAAGGTTTACAGGGATATGGCTACACCTTC. Translation: CASSQGLQGYGYTF.

The chain carries TRBV19 and TRBJ2-7, with a tentative D call TRBD1 (5 bases). Trimming cost V 3 bases and J 3 bases, with 12 bases left between them. Germline CDR1 is LNHDA and CDR2 is SQIVND (reference sequence). The CDR3 is made up of 14 amino acids. The CDR3 reads CASSIKAGFYEQYF. CDR3 bases: TGTGCCAGTAGTATTAAGGCAGGGTTCTACGAGCAGTACTTC.

The V and J genes are TRBV19 and TRBJ1-1; D unresolved. The ends were cut back, 3 bases at V and 2 bases at J, with 7 bases in the middle. Germline lookup yields CDR1 LNHDA and CDR2 SQIVND (reference sequence). This CDR3 is built from 13 residues. The DNA for the CDR3 is TGTGCCAGTAGTATGGGCTCTAACACTGAAGCTTTCTTT. This sequence encodes CASSMGSNTEAFF.

This sequence joins TRBV28 and TRBJ1-2; D is possibly TRBD1 (5 bases). Germline CDR1 MDHEN, CDR2 SYDVKM. This CDR3 is built from 14 residues. Between the trimmed V and J ends, which lost 6 bases and 4 bases, there was a span of 15 bases. This CDR3 reads CASSLGGEFYGYTF. CDR3 bases: TGTGCCAGCAGCCTAGGAGGGGAATTCTATGGCTACACCTTC.